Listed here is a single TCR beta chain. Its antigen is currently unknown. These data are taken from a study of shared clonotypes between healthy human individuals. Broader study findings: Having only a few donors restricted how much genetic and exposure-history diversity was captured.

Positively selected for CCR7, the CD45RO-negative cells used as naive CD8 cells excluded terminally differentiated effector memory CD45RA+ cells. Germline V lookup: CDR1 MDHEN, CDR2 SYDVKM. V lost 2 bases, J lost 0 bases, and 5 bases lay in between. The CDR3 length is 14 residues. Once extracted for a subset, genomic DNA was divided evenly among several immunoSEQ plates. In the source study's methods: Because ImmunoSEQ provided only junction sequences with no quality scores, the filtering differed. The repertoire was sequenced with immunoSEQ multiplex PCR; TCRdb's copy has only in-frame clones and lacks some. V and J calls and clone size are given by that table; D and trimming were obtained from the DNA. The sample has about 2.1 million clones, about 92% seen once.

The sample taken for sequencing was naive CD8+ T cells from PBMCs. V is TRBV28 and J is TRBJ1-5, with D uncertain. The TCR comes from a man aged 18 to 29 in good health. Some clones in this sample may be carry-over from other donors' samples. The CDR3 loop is CASSLEDSNQPQHF. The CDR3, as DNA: TGTGCCAGCAGTTTAGAGGATAGCAATCAGCCCCAGCATTTT.